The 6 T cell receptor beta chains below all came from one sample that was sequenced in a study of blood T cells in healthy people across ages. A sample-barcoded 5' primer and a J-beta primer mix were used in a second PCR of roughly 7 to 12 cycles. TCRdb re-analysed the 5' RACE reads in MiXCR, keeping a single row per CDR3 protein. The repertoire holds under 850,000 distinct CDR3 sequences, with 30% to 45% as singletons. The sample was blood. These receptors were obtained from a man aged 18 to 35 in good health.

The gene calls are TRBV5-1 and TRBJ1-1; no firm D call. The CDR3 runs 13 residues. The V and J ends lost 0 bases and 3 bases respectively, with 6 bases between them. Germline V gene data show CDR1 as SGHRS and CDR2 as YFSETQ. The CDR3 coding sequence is TGCGCCAGCAGCTTGGAGCAGGACACTGAAGCTTTCTTT. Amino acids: CASSLEQDTEAFF.

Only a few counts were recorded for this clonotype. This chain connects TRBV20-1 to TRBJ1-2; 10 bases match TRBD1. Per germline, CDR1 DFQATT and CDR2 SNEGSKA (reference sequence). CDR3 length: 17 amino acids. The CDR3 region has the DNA TGCGTTTCCCAGGGGGGGACAGGGGCCTTCTCCGGAGGGGGCTACACCTTC. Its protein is CVSQGGTGAFSGGGYTF.

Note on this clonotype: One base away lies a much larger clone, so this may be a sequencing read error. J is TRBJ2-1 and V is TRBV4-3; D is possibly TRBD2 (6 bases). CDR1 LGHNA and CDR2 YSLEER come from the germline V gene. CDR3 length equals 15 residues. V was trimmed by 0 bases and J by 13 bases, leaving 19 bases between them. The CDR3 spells CASSQDSTSGETQFF. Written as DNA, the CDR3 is TGCGCCAGCAGCCAAGATTCTACATCGGGGGAGACCCAGTTCTTC.

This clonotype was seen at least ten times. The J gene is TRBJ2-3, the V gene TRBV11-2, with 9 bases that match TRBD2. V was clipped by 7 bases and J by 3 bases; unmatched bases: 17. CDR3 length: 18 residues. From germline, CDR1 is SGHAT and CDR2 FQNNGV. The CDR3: CASTYVSSGAGGTDTQYF. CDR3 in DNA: TGTGCCAGCACTTATGTGTCTAGCGGGGCAGGGGGGACAGATACGCAGTATTTT.

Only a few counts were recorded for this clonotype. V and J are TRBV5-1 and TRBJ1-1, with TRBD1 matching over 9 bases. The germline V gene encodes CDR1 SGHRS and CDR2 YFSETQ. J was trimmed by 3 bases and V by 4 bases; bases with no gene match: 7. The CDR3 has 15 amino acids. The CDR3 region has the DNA TGCGCCAGCAGCGTTACAGGGGGCGGACACACTGAAGCTTTCTTT. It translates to CASSVTGGGHTEAFF. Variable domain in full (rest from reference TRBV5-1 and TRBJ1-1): KAGVTQTPRYLIKTRGQQVTLSCSPISGHRSVSWYQQTPGQGLQFLFEYFSETQRNKGNFPGRFSGRQFSNSRSEMNVSTLELGDSALYLCASSVTGGGHTEAFFGQGTRLTVV.

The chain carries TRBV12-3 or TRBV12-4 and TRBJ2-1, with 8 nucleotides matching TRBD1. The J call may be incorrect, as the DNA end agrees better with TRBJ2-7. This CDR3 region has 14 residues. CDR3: CASRTGTGYNEQYF. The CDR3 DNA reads TGTGCCAGCAGGACCGGGACAGGCTACAATGAGCAGTACTTC.